This entry concerns a single T cell receptor (beta chain). Assignment of participants to cohorts was predicated upon participant-reported clinical history. The repertoire was sequenced with immunoSEQ multiplex PCR; TCRdb's copy has only in-frame clones and lacks some. The sample consists of some 270,000 clones, about 87% of them appearing once. This sample stems from a study of blood T cell repertoires in COVID-19. The CDR3 length is 14 residues. Deletions cut 6 bases from V and 7 bases from J, with 15 bases between. Germline CDR1 KGHDR, CDR2 SFDVKD. The receptor comes from a woman in her twenties or thirties with acute COVID-19. The chain joins TRBV24-1 to TRBJ1-5; D is undetermined. Sequencing was performed on PBMCs or T cells enriched from blood (not recorded which). Written as DNA, the CDR3 is TGTGCCACCAGTCCCCCGGGTTCCGAGCAGCCCCAGCATTTT. Amino acid sequence: CATSPPGSEQPQHF.